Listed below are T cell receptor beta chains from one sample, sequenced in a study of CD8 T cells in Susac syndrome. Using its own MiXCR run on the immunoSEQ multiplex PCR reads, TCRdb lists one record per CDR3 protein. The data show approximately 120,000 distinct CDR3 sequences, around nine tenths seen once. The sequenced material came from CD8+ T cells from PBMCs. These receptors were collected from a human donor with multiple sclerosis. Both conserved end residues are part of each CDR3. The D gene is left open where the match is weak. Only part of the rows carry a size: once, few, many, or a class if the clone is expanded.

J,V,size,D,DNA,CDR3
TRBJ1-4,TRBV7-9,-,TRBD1,TGTGCCAGCAGACCCCTGACAGGGATTTTCGCAACTAATGAAAAACTGTTTTTT,CASRPLTGIFATNEKLFF
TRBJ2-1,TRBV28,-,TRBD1,TGTGCCAGCAGTTTAGAAACTTTTAGTTCCGGGACAGAGCTCAATGAGCAGTTCTTC,CASSLETFSSGTELNEQFF
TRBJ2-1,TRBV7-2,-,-,TGTGCCAGCAGTTTAGGGGATGAGCAGTTCTTC,CASSLGDEQFF
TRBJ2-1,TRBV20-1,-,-,TGCAGTGCTAGAGGGCTAGCGAGCAATGAGCAGTTCTTC,CSARGLASNEQFF
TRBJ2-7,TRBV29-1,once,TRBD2,TGCAGCGCCCTTAGCGGGAGTGACTACGAGCAGTACTTC,CSALSGSDYEQYF
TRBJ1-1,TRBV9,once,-,TGTGCCAGCAGCGTAGGGGGGGATTTCACTGAAGCTTTCTTT,CASSVGGDFTEAFF
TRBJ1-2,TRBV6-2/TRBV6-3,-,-,TGTGCCAGCAGTTACGCGGGGAACCCATTTGGCTACACCTTC,CASSYAGNPFGYTF
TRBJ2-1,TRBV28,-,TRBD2,TGTGCCAGCAAATCTGGGGGGGGCTCCTACAATGAGCAGTTCTTC,CASKSGGGSYNEQFF
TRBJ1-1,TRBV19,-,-,TGTGCCAGTAGGCCCGACAGGAACACTGAAGCTTTCTTT,CASRPDRNTEAFF
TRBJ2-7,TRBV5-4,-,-,TGTGCCAGCAGCCCGGGACAAGCAGTCGAGCAGTACTTC,CASSPGQAVEQYF
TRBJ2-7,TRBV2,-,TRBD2,TGTGCCAGCAGTGACCCCCTGACTAGCGGGATCTACTCCTACGAGCAGTACTTC,CASSDPLTSGIYSYEQYF
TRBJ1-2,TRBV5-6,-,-,TGTGCCAGCAGACGGGACCTTCACTATGGCTACACCTTC,CASRRDLHYGYTF
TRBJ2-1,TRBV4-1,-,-,TGCGCCAGCAGCCATCTCGGCCTGGATGAGCAGTTCTTC,CASSHLGLDEQFF
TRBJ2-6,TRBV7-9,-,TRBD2,TGTGCCATCCTACTAGCGGGACGCTCTGGGGCCAACGTCCTGACTTTC,CAILLAGRSGANVLTF
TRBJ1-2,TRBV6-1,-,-,TGTGCCAGCAGTGATACCAGGGGTTGGGGTGGCTACACCTTC,CASSDTRGWGGYTF
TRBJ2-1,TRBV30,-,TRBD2,TGTGCCTGGGGGACCTTGAGCGGGGAGGGCCTTAATGAGCAGTTCTTC,CAWGTLSGEGLNEQFF
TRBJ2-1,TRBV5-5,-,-,TGTGCCAGCAGCCCGGCAGGGCGTCGCTATGAGCAGTTCTTC,CASSPAGRRYEQFF
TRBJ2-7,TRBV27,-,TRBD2,TGTGCCAGCAGTTTTACGGGAGGAACGTACGAGCAGTACTTC,CASSFTGGTYEQYF
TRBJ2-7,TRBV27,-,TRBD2,TGTGCCAGCGGTCCAGGCGGAGTAGCGGGGTACGAGCAGTACTTC,CASGPGGVAGYEQYF
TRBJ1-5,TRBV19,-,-,TGTGCCAGTAGTTGGACAGTGATCAATCAGCCCCAGCATTTT,CASSWTVINQPQHF
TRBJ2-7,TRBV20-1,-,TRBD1,TGCAGTGCTGGCTCCGATAGGACAGGGGACTCCTACGAGCAGTACTTC,CSAGSDRTGDSYEQYF
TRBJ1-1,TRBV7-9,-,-,TGTGCCAGCAGCTCCCCGGGTACTTATGAAGCTTTCTTT,CASSSPGTYEAFF
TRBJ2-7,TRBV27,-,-,TGTGCCAGCAGTTTATCGGCCACAGGGTTGGACGAGCAGTACTTC,CASSLSATGLDEQYF
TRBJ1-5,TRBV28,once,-,TGTGCCAGCAGTCCAGGGACCGATAGCAATCAGCCCCAGCATTTT,CASSPGTDSNQPQHF
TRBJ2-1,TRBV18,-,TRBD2,TGTGCCAGCTCACCCGCGGGAGATGAGCAGTTCTTC,CASSPAGDEQFF
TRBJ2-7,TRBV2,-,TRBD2,TGTGCCAGCAGTGAACCTGGCAGCCTCACGGGGGGGCAGTACTTC,CASSEPGSLTGGQYF
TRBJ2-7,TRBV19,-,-,TGTGCCAGTAGTGAGAGCGGGCCCGACTACGAGCAGTACTTC,CASSESGPDYEQYF